This TCR beta chain came from a study of blood T cell repertoires in COVID-19. Whole-study context: Collection of acute and convalescent COVID-19 samples took place in the United States, Italy and Spain. PBMCs, B-cell-depleted T cells, or T cells provided the cDNA or gDNA that made up the material.

Profiled with immunoSEQ multiplex PCR; TCRdb holds only in-frame clones, not every one. The data show fewer than 600,000 clones, with about 91% seen just once and around 0.9% held by the top ten. V trimming: 7 bases; J trimming: 5 bases; junction bases outside the gene matches: 8. Germline CDR1 is MNHEY and CDR2 is SVGAGI. This CDR3 comprises 15 residues. Sequences were obtained from peripheral blood. This TCR came from a man aged 18 to 30 with COVID-19, enrolled during active disease. The chain couples TRBV6-5 to TRBJ2-2, with TRBD1 matching 9 bases. The CDR3 nucleotides are TGTGCCAGCATACGGGACAGGGCAGGAACCGGGGAGCTGTTTTTT. Its protein is CASIRDRAGTGELFF.